A selection of T cell receptor beta chains follows, all from one sample in a study of graft-versus-host responses after intestinal transplantation. Sequenced by immunoSEQ multiplex PCR; TCRdb stores in-frame clones only, minus some. Of 110,000 to 150,000 clones listed, about 90% are singletons. Their antigens remain unidentified. The sequenced sample was unstimulated CD4+ T cells sorted from spleen or lymph node cells, obtained before intestinal transplant. These receptors were collected from a human donor who received an intestinal transplant. Both conserved end residues are part of each CDR3. Fields, in order: D gene, J gene, V gene, clone size, CDR3 DNA, CDR3 protein. The D gene is left open where the match is weak. Clone sizes are given selectively: once, few, many, or a class where the clone is expanded.

- TRBJ1-3 TRBV14 - TGTGCCAGCAGCCAAGCGCGAGGGTCCTTTGGAAACACCATATATTTT CASSQARGSFGNTIYF
TRBD1 TRBJ1-1 TRBV27 - TGTGCCAGCAGTTCTTTACAGGGGCGCACTGAAGCTTTCTTT CASSSLQGRTEAFF
TRBD1 TRBJ1-1 TRBV9 - TGTGCCAGCAGCGTAGCAGGGGGAGCTGAAGCTTTCTTT CASSVAGGAEAFF
- TRBJ1-4 TRBV15 - TGTGCCACCAGCAGAGATCCGAGACCTAATGAAAAACTGTTTTTT CATSRDPRPNEKLFF
TRBD2 TRBJ2-1 TRBV5-6 - TGTGCCAGCAGCTCTCCGACTAGCTCCAGCTCCTACAATGAGCAGTTCTTC CASSSPTSSSSYNEQFF
TRBD1 TRBJ1-1 TRBV5-6 - TGTGCCAGCAGCTTGGTGGGACAGGGGGGAAAGAACACTGAAGCTTTCTTT CASSLVGQGGKNTEAFF
- TRBJ2-3 TRBV9 - TGTGCCAGCAGCGCGAGTGCGGCGGTTACAGATACGCAGTATTTT CASSASAAVTDTQYF
TRBD2 TRBJ2-3 TRBV30 - TGTGCCTGGACGGTTTTTAGCGGGAGTGCAGATACGCAGTATTTT CAWTVFSGSADTQYF
- TRBJ2-1 TRBV27 - TGTGCCAGCCTCCCGACCAGGGGTTCCTACAATGAGCAGTTCTTC CASLPTRGSYNEQFF
TRBD2 TRBJ2-3 TRBV9 - TGTGCCAGCAGCGTAGGGACTAGCGGTTTCACAGATACGCAGTATTTT CASSVGTSGFTDTQYF
- TRBJ2-5 TRBV27 - TGTGCCAGCAGGAGAGCAGAGACCCAGTACTTC CASRRAETQYF
- TRBJ2-5 TRBV7-3 - TGTGCCAGCAGCTTAGCCTCGAAGGAGACCCAGTACTTC CASSLASKETQYF
TRBD2 TRBJ2-1 TRBV6-6 - TGTGCCGCCAGACTAGCGGGAGTGAGCAATGAGCAGTTCTTC CAARLAGVSNEQFF
- TRBJ2-7 TRBV28 - TGTGCCAGCAGTTCTCCCCTGGAGCAGTACTTC CASSSPLEQYF
TRBD1 TRBJ1-5 TRBV6-1 - TGTGCCAGCAGACGGACAGGGCTAGGCAATCAGCCCCAGCATTTT CASRRTGLGNQPQHF
- TRBJ2-2 TRBV7-8 - TGTGCCAGCAGCGTACGGGAATCGAACACCGGGGAGCTGTTTTTT CASSVRESNTGELFF
TRBD1 TRBJ2-1 TRBV18 - TGTGCCAGCTCACCCCGGGACAGGATGTACAATGAGCAGTTCTTC CASSPRDRMYNEQFF
TRBD1 TRBJ2-2 TRBV7-3 once TGTGCCAGCAGCTCTGACAGGGTCACCGGGGAGCTGTTTTTT CASSSDRVTGELFF
TRBD1 TRBJ2-2 TRBV27 - TGTGCCAGCAGTTTATCGAATTTCGGGACAGGTCGAGGGGAGCTGTTTTTT CASSLSNFGTGRGELFF
- TRBJ1-1 TRBV5-4 - TGTGCCAGCAGCAACAGGAACAGTGACACTGAAGCTTTCTTT CASSNRNSDTEAFF
- TRBJ1-2 TRBV30 - TGTGCCTGGAACAGGGTGAGGGGCTATGGCTACACCTTC CAWNRVRGYGYTF
- TRBJ2-3 TRBV5-1 - TGCGCCAGCAGCTGGGGCCTGGCGGAGGAAACAGATACGCAGTATTTT CASSWGLAEETDTQYF
- TRBJ2-2 TRBV11-2 - TGTGCCAGCAGCCGAATCTTCACCGGGGAGCTGTTTTTT CASSRIFTGELFF
TRBD1 TRBJ2-1 TRBV4-2 - TGTGCCAGCAGCTTCATAGGGGACAGCCTTATCGATGAGCAGTTCTTC CASSFIGDSLIDEQFF
TRBD2 TRBJ2-1 TRBV7-3 once TGTGCCAGCAGCTTAGCACTAGCGGGAACGTGGAATGAGCAGTTCTTC CASSLALAGTWNEQFF
- TRBJ2-1 TRBV9 - TGTGCCAGCAGCGTAGCGGGAAGGGACTACAATGAGCAGTTCTTC CASSVAGRDYNEQFF
- TRBJ2-7 TRBV5-5 - TGTGCCAGCAGTCGCCGGGAACCCGGCTCCTACGAGCAGTACTTC CASSRREPGSYEQYF
TRBD1 TRBJ1-5 TRBV15 - TGTGCCACCAGCGTTCCCGGGACAGGTTATAGCAATCAGCCCCAGCATTTT CATSVPGTGYSNQPQHF
TRBD1 TRBJ2-7 TRBV27 - TGTGCCAGCAGTTTATCCGACAGGGGAGGCTACGAGCAGTACTTC CASSLSDRGGYEQYF
- TRBJ2-3 TRBV5-1 - TGCGCCAGCAGCTTAAGGGCAGCCACAGATACGCAGTATTTT CASSLRAATDTQYF
TRBD2 TRBJ2-7 TRBV28 - TGTGCCAGCACCTTCGGGGGGAGCCCCTACGAGCAGTACTTC CASTFGGSPYEQYF
TRBD2 TRBJ2-1 TRBV5-1 - TGCGCCAGCAGCTGGGCGGGACAGGGGACTAGCGGGAGGGCCCGGAATGAGCAGTTCTTC CASSWAGQGTSGRARNEQFF
TRBD1 TRBJ1-5 TRBV19 - TGTGCCATAGGAGGGACAGAGAATCAGCCCCAGCATTTT CAIGGTENQPQHF
- TRBJ2-7 TRBV28 - TGTGCCAGCAGTTTCTCTGGACTGAAGACCTACGAGCAGTACTTC CASSFSGLKTYEQYF
TRBD2 TRBJ2-5 TRBV7-7 - TGTGCTAGCAGCTTAGTCGGTCCTAGCGGGGGGCAAGAGACCCAGTACTTC CASSLVGPSGGQETQYF
- TRBJ2-7 TRBV28 - TGTGCCAGCAGCTCTACCGGCAGGGGCAACTACGAGCAGTACTTC CASSSTGRGNYEQYF
TRBD2 TRBJ2-7 TRBV27 - TGTGCCAGCACGCGGAGTGGCGGGGCTAGCGGGTTTTACGAGCAGTACTTC CASTRSGGASGFYEQYF
- TRBJ2-3 TRBV19 - TGTGCCAGTAGCCCATTAGTGAGGGTTGCAGATACGCAGTATTTT CASSPLVRVADTQYF
- TRBJ1-2 TRBV28 - TGTGCCAGCAGCCCTAAATTCAGGGGCAGGCGTGGCTACACCTTC CASSPKFRGRRGYTF
- TRBJ2-5 TRBV7-9 once TGTGCCAGCAGCTTAGAAGGCGGAGGAGAGACCCAGTACTTC CASSLEGGGETQYF
- TRBJ2-7 TRBV28 - TGTGCCAGCAGTCCCTCTCGGCGGACAGCTTACGAGCAGTACTTC CASSPSRRTAYEQYF
- TRBJ2-7 TRBV15 - TGTGCCACCAGCAGAGAGGGCGGGTCCTACGAGCAGTACTTC CATSREGGSYEQYF
TRBD1 TRBJ1-4 TRBV5-4 - TGTGCCAGCAGCTTAGCAGGGGGTAATAGTGAAAAACTGTTTTTT CASSLAGGNSEKLFF